A selection of T cell receptor beta chains follows, all from one sample in a study of T cell repertoires in cytomegalovirus infection. MiXCR, run by TCRdb on the reads, gives a single entry per CDR3 protein. The sample has about 330,000 distinct CDR3 sequences; over 7.5% are singletons. Specimen: PBMCs. These receptors were obtained from a human donor in good health (CMV status not recorded). Some clones in this sample may be carry-over from other donors' samples. Both conserved end residues are trimmed from each CDR3.

v_gene: TRBV20-1
j_gene: TRBJ2-3
CDR3aa: SAVAGGFTDTQY

v_gene: TRBV12-3/TRBV12-4
j_gene: TRBJ2-2
CDR3aa: ASSFSASGSTGELF

v_gene: TRBV2
j_gene: TRBJ2-1
CDR3aa: ASKGRDEQF

v_gene: TRBV6-2/TRBV6-3
j_gene: TRBJ1-1
CDR3aa: ASSYGGSLNTEAF

v_gene: TRBV7-2
j_gene: TRBJ2-3
CDR3aa: ASRSRVWDTQY

v_gene: TRBV6-2/TRBV6-3
j_gene: TRBJ2-3
CDR3aa: ASSYLASGGFTDTQY

v_gene: TRBV2
j_gene: TRBJ2-5
CDR3aa: ASSGQTGGGETQY

v_gene: TRBV6-2/TRBV6-3
j_gene: TRBJ1-1
CDR3aa: ASSYRGHENTEAF

v_gene: TRBV28
j_gene: TRBJ2-7
CDR3aa: ASSWGSGAGEQY

v_gene: TRBV3-1
j_gene: TRBJ2-1
CDR3aa: ASRGLLGQF

v_gene: TRBV7-8
j_gene: TRBJ2-2
CDR3aa: ASSLVRGISGELF

v_gene: TRBV7-8
j_gene: TRBJ2-3
CDR3aa: ASSPLAGATDTQY

v_gene: TRBV11-2
j_gene: TRBJ2-5
CDR3aa: ASSSAPGQGGETQY

v_gene: TRBV7-8
j_gene: TRBJ2-1
CDR3aa: ASSFWTSGRVNEQF

v_gene: TRBV12-5
j_gene: TRBJ1-1
CDR3aa: ASGKDWAEAF

v_gene: TRBV25-1
j_gene: TRBJ1-1
CDR3aa: ASSEYQAGGRTAF

v_gene: TRBV12-5
j_gene: TRBJ2-1
CDR3aa: ASGSYDEQF

v_gene: TRBV4-1
j_gene: TRBJ2-7
CDR3aa: ASSQGLAGTYEQY

v_gene: TRBV29-1
j_gene: TRBJ2-5
CDR3aa: SVETGTSGSTQY

v_gene: TRBV7-9
j_gene: TRBJ1-1
CDR3aa: ASNTDINTEAF

v_gene: TRBV20-1
j_gene: TRBJ1-3
CDR3aa: SARSGPGNTIY

v_gene: TRBV27
j_gene: TRBJ1-1
CDR3aa: ASSLSQGTEAF

v_gene: TRBV7-2
j_gene: TRBJ2-7
CDR3aa: ASSLRGGGAYEQY

v_gene: TRBV6-5
j_gene: TRBJ1-1
CDR3aa: ASSHGDSRREAF

v_gene: TRBV7-2
j_gene: TRBJ2-1
CDR3aa: ASSLSGGRADEQF

v_gene: TRBV11-3
j_gene: TRBJ2-2
CDR3aa: ASSLDIGRSYTGELF

v_gene: TRBV15
j_gene: TRBJ2-5
CDR3aa: ATSRDPGEGETQY

v_gene: TRBV7-2
j_gene: TRBJ2-5
CDR3aa: ASSPGEPRGETQY

v_gene: TRBV7-2
j_gene: TRBJ1-3
CDR3aa: ASSTRRPVGPGNTIY

v_gene: TRBV7-9
j_gene: TRBJ2-3
CDR3aa: ASSLETSGRPHADTQY

v_gene: TRBV12-3/TRBV12-4
j_gene: TRBJ1-2
CDR3aa: ASSDWGWNYGYT

v_gene: TRBV7-2
j_gene: TRBJ2-3
CDR3aa: ASSIGLASGTDTQY

v_gene: TRBV11-2
j_gene: TRBJ2-1
CDR3aa: ASSSQSGRGINEQF

v_gene: TRBV25-1
j_gene: TRBJ1-2
CDR3aa: ASSEWGGPNYGYT

v_gene: TRBV29-1
j_gene: TRBJ2-5
CDR3aa: SVSDRVDETQY

v_gene: TRBV6-1
j_gene: TRBJ1-1
CDR3aa: ASTDTGGGGTEAF

v_gene: TRBV14
j_gene: TRBJ1-1
CDR3aa: ASSQGAGAEAF

v_gene: TRBV28
j_gene: TRBJ1-5
CDR3aa: ASTIPTWNQPQH

v_gene: TRBV10-3
j_gene: TRBJ2-1
CDR3aa: AISGQGSSYNEQF

v_gene: TRBV7-6
j_gene: TRBJ2-3
CDR3aa: ASSRNLDTQY

v_gene: TRBV4-1
j_gene: TRBJ2-7
CDR3aa: ASSQVGYGVYEQY

v_gene: TRBV25-1
j_gene: TRBJ1-1
CDR3aa: ASSPRRINTEAF

v_gene: TRBV6-2/TRBV6-3
j_gene: TRBJ2-2
CDR3aa: ASSRSNTGELF

v_gene: TRBV18
j_gene: TRBJ1-2
CDR3aa: ASSLSGTGARYGYT

v_gene: TRBV20-1
j_gene: TRBJ2-7
CDR3aa: SAPDMDDLSYEQY

v_gene: TRBV24-1
j_gene: TRBJ2-7
CDR3aa: ATSDSGIAYEQY

v_gene: TRBV28
j_gene: TRBJ2-4
CDR3aa: ASSLSSGRGIQY

v_gene: TRBV7-9
j_gene: TRBJ1-5
CDR3aa: ASSGRSEPQH

v_gene: TRBV7-4
j_gene: TRBJ2-7
CDR3aa: ASTSTGRIYEQY

v_gene: TRBV6-2/TRBV6-3
j_gene: TRBJ2-7
CDR3aa: ASKSGPYEQY

v_gene: TRBV12-3/TRBV12-4
j_gene: TRBJ2-5
CDR3aa: ASRGAGETQY

v_gene: TRBV3-1
j_gene: TRBJ1-6
CDR3aa: ASSLTGRNSPLH

v_gene: TRBV27
j_gene: TRBJ2-4
CDR3aa: ASSLGLKNIQY

v_gene: TRBV4-1
j_gene: TRBJ2-2
CDR3aa: ASSQRSLLAGGGNGELF